This T cell receptor beta chain appears in the sequencing data of a study of T cell responses to AZD1222 COVID-19 vaccine. Sequencing was performed with immunoSEQ multiplex PCR; in TCRdb, only in-frame clones are kept and a portion is missing. The sample lists over 110,000 clones; almost 90% were seen once. The sample holds a few counts of this clone. The CDR3 has 16 residues. Germline loops: CDR1 MDHEN, CDR2 SYDVKM. V gave up 3 bases and J gave up 1 base, with 15 bases separating them. Second-dose intervals near 4 or 12 weeks were combined. The sequence derives from an adult who received the AZD1222 COVID-19 vaccine. The sample consisted of peripheral blood, taken 28 days after the second AZD1222 dose. The chain has TRBV28 and TRBJ1-1; the D gene is possibly TRBD1 (5 bases). As DNA, the CDR3 is TGTGCCAGCAGTTTCGGGGGGACGTCTGGGAACACTGAAGCTTTCTTT. The encoded protein is CASSFGGTSGNTEAFF.